The rows below give T cell receptor beta chains drawn from one sample of a study of blood T cell repertoires in COVID-19. Repertoires were generated with immunoSEQ multiplex PCR, while TCRdb's copy carries only in-frame clones and drops some. The profile covers 100,000 to 150,000 clones, with 70% to 75% appearing a single time and around 5.2% taken by the ten largest. The sample was peripheral blood. These receptors all stem from a man between 60 and 75 years old with acute or convalescent COVID-19. CDR3s include the opening cysteine and the closing phenylalanine or tryptophan. D genes are given only for firm matches. Only part of the rows carry a size: once, few, many, or a class if the clone is expanded.

V gene	clone size	D gene	J gene	CDR3 protein	CDR3 DNA
TRBV3-1/TRBV3-2	NA	NA	TRBJ2-5	CASSLRQTQETQYF	TGTGCCAGCAGCCTCCGGCAGACTCAAGAGACCCAGTACTTC
TRBV6-5	NA	NA	TRBJ1-3	CASNSLSGNTIYF	TGTGCCAGCAATAGCCTCTCTGGAAACACCATATATTTT
TRBV18	NA	NA	TRBJ2-7	CASSPEGVTYEQYF	TGTGCCAGCTCACCCGAGGGGGTAACCTACGAGCAGTACTTC
TRBV12-5	NA	NA	TRBJ1-5	CASGPTGSNQPQHF	TGTGCTAGTGGCCCTACAGGGAGCAATCAGCCCCAGCATTTT
TRBV10-3	NA	NA	TRBJ1-5	CAISRSGNQPQHF	TGTGCCATCAGTCGCTCAGGCAATCAGCCCCAGCATTTT
TRBV15	NA	NA	TRBJ1-6	CATSEDSGSPLHF	TGTGCCACCAGCGAAGATTCGGGTTCACCCCTCCACTTT
TRBV27	few	TRBD1	TRBJ1-6	CASSRQGRNSPLHF	TGTGCCAGCTCGAGACAGGGAAGGAATTCACCCCTCCACTTT
TRBV6-5	NA	TRBD1	TRBJ1-2	CASSYRGQGTDYTF	TGTGCCAGCAGTTACCGGGGACAGGGAACGGACTACACCTTC
TRBV27	few	TRBD1	TRBJ2-5	CASSSASSLSSRQGRETQYF	TGTGCCAGCAGTTCCGCCAGCAGTTTATCCTCTCGACAGGGAAGAGAGACCCAGTACTTC
TRBV18	NA	NA	TRBJ1-1	CASSPQVGPNTEAFF	TGTGCCAGCTCACCGCAGGTGGGCCCTAACACTGAAGCTTTCTTT
TRBV7-9	NA	TRBD1	TRBJ1-2	CASSSGTGIHGYTF	TGTGCCAGCAGCTCCGGGACAGGGATCCATGGCTACACCTTC
TRBV11-2	NA	TRBD2	TRBJ2-3	CASSLAPRLAGSTDTQYF	TGTGCCAGCAGCTTAGCCCCCCGACTAGCGGGAAGCACAGATACGCAGTATTTT
TRBV19	NA	NA	TRBJ2-1	CASQDWNSYNEQFF	TGTGCCTCCCAAGACTGGAACTCCTACAATGAGCAGTTCTTC
TRBV2	NA	NA	TRBJ2-2	CASSEVGGTGELFF	TGTGCCAGCAGTGAAGTCGGCGGCACCGGGGAGCTGTTTTTT
TRBV2	NA	TRBD1	TRBJ1-1	CASSEQGQGAFF	TGTGCCAGCAGTGAACAAGGACAGGGAGCTTTCTTT
TRBV3-1/TRBV3-2	NA	NA	TRBJ1-2	CASRRPPGGGYTF	TGTGCCAGCAGGAGACCTCCCGGCGGTGGCTACACCTTC
TRBV27	NA	TRBD1	TRBJ1-2	CASSTRDSANYGYTF	TGTGCCAGCAGTACCCGGGACAGCGCTAACTATGGCTACACCTTC
TRBV29-1	NA	TRBD1	TRBJ1-4	CSAGAQGAGEKLFF	TGCAGCGCCGGCGCCCAGGGGGCCGGTGAAAAACTGTTTTTT
TRBV24-1	NA	TRBD1	TRBJ1-5	CATSDSGQPNQPQHF	TGTGCCACCAGTGATTCGGGACAGCCTAATCAGCCCCAGCATTTT
TRBV7-8	NA	NA	TRBJ2-7	CASSLSPGLASYEQYF	TGTGCCAGCAGCTTATCGCCGGGACTCGCCTCCTACGAGCAGTACTTC
TRBV6-5	once	NA	TRBJ1-5	CASRTWGDNQPQHF	TGTGCCAGCAGGACGTGGGGGGATAATCAGCCCCAGCATTTT
TRBV11-3	NA	NA	TRBJ2-3	CASSLVVGGRGTDTQYF	TGTGCCAGCAGCTTAGTGGTTGGAGGGCGAGGAACAGATACGCAGTATTTT
TRBV7-8	NA	TRBD2	TRBJ2-5	CASSIGLAGGWETQYF	TGTGCCAGCAGCATAGGACTAGCGGGAGGGTGGGAGACCCAGTACTTC
TRBV10-1	NA	NA	TRBJ2-7	CASSENIQGRNEQYF	TGCGCCAGCAGTGAAAACATACAGGGAAGGAACGAGCAGTACTTC
TRBV9	NA	NA	TRBJ2-6	CASSQIASGANVLTF	TGTGCCAGCAGCCAGATAGCCTCTGGGGCCAACGTCCTGACTTTC
TRBV24-1	NA	TRBD1	TRBJ1-5	CATSLGQRDQPQHF	TGTGCCACCAGCCTGGGACAGAGAGATCAGCCCCAGCATTTT
TRBV5-1	NA	NA	TRBJ1-4	CASSNQGATNEKLFF	TGCGCCAGCAGCAATCAGGGTGCAACTAATGAAAAACTGTTTTTT
TRBV7-2	NA	TRBD2	TRBJ2-3	CASSRSGGTDTQYF	TGTGCCAGCAGCCGTAGCGGGGGCACAGATACGCAGTATTTT
TRBV6-5	NA	TRBD1	TRBJ1-5	CASSPGTGGYQPQHF	TGTGCCAGCAGCCCCGGGACAGGGGGCTATCAGCCCCAGCATTTT
TRBV9	NA	NA	TRBJ2-1	CASSVADGRLDNEQFF	TGTGCCAGCAGCGTAGCCGACGGGAGACTGGACAATGAGCAGTTCTTC
TRBV25-1	NA	NA	TRBJ1-2	CASSESRAQYGYTF	TGTGCCAGCAGTGAATCCAGGGCACAATATGGCTACACCTTC
TRBV5-5	NA	TRBD1	TRBJ1-5	CASSPTGGGGQPQHF	TGTGCCAGCAGCCCGACAGGGGGCGGGGGTCAGCCCCAGCATTTT
TRBV6-5	NA	NA	TRBJ1-2	CASIFNYGYTF	TGTGCCAGCATCTTCAACTATGGCTACACCTTC
TRBV4-1	NA	TRBD1	TRBJ2-1	CASSQTTGTGPYNEQFF	TGCGCCAGCAGCCAAACCACAGGGACAGGACCTTACAATGAGCAGTTCTTC
TRBV2	NA	NA	TRBJ2-3	CASSEALKWADTQYF	TGTGCCAGCAGTGAAGCGCTGAAGTGGGCGGATACGCAGTATTTT
TRBV27	NA	NA	TRBJ2-7	CASIWGQAYEQYF	TGTGCCAGCATCTGGGGGCAGGCCTACGAGCAGTACTTC
TRBV6-6	once	NA	TRBJ1-2	CASRDTGTTIKGYTF	TGTGCCAGCAGAGACACCGGGACAACCATAAAGGGCTACACCTTC
TRBV6-2/TRBV6-3	NA	NA	TRBJ2-2	CASSYVGLYTGELFF	TGTGCCAGCAGTTACGTGGGGCTCTACACCGGGGAGCTGTTTTTT
TRBV21-1	once	NA	TRBJ2-7	CASSPKQVATYEQYF	TGTGCCAGCAGCCCTAAGCAGGTTGCCACCTACGAGCAGTACTTC
TRBV4-1	few	NA	TRBJ1-1	CASSQGRGRLNTEAFF	TGCGCCAGCAGCCAAGGCAGGGGAAGATTGAACACTGAAGCTTTCTTT
TRBV5-1	NA	NA	TRBJ1-6	CASRPPQGNHNSPLHF	TGCGCCAGCAGGCCACCTCAGGGGAATCATAATTCACCCCTCCACTTT
TRBV9	NA	TRBD1	TRBJ2-4	CASSVEQGSGIQYF	TGTGCCAGCAGCGTAGAACAGGGGTCGGGCATTCAGTACTTC
TRBV5-6	NA	TRBD1	TRBJ1-1	CASSLFQGASEAFF	TGTGCCAGCAGCTTATTCCAGGGGGCCAGTGAAGCTTTCTTT
TRBV5-6	many	TRBD1	TRBJ1-2	CASSPERDSYGYTF	TGTGCCAGCAGCCCGGAACGGGACAGCTATGGCTACACCTTC
TRBV19	NA	NA	TRBJ1-1	CASSIGQENTEAFF	TGTGCCAGTAGTATAGGGCAGGAGAACACTGAAGCTTTCTTT
TRBV10-3	NA	NA	TRBJ1-1	CAISESGRGGTEAFF	TGTGCCATCAGTGAGTCTGGCAGGGGTGGCACTGAAGCTTTCTTT
TRBV12-5	NA	TRBD1	TRBJ1-5	CASGPGQGNQPQHF	TGTGCTAGTGGTCCCGGACAGGGAAATCAGCCCCAGCATTTT
TRBV10-2	NA	NA	TRBJ2-4	CASSESNGYGAKNIQYF	TGCGCCAGCAGTGAGTCGAACGGGTATGGGGCCAAAAACATTCAGTACTTC
TRBV27	NA	TRBD1	TRBJ2-2	CASSLGTVNTGELFF	TGTGCCAGCAGTTTAGGGACAGTAAACACCGGGGAGCTGTTTTTT
TRBV18	NA	NA	TRBJ2-1	CASSPVPTDNEQFF	TGTGCCAGCTCACCCGTCCCTACGGACAATGAGCAGTTCTTC
TRBV30	NA	TRBD1	TRBJ2-7	CAWSRGQSYEQYF	TGTGCCTGGAGTCGGGGACAGTCCTACGAGCAGTACTTC